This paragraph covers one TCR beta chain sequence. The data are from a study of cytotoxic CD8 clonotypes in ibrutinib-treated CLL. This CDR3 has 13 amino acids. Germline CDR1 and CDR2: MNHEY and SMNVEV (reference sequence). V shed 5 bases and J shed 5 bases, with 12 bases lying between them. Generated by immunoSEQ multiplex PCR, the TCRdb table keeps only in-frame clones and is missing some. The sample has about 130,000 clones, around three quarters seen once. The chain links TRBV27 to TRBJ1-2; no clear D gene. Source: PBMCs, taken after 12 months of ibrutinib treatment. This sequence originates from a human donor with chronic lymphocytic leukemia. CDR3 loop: CASSPRAGYGYTF. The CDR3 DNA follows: TGTGCCAGCAGTCCACGCGCCGGGTATGGCTACACCTTC.